This record concerns one T cell receptor (beta chain) sequence. Its binding antigen is unknown. No base-level quality is on record; no much larger clone is a single base apart. A constant-region primer and ProtoScript II reverse transcriptase were used to reverse-transcribe TCRbeta-specific cDNA from roughly 500 ng total RNA. The TCRbeta libraries were prepared through three rounds of nested multiplex PCR following a slightly modified ARM-PCR procedure. Each of the first two PCR rounds ran for approximately 10 cycles and used multiplex TRBV1-TRBV30 forward primers together with a Cbeta reverse primer. Sample barcodes and Illumina adapters were attached in a final 25-cycle PCR using Deep VentR polymerase. Amplicons of 200-500 bp were gel-purified with a QIAquick gel extraction kit before sequencing. An Illumina HiSeq 2500 was used to sequence the TCRbeta amplicons, generating 250-bp paired-end reads. Processing in the source paper ran as follows. Quality trimming of reads was performed with Trimmomatic v0.33, and paired reads were merged with FLASH v1.2.11 so that full CDR3 sequences could be recovered. V, D and J germline segments were assigned to the rearranged TCRbeta sequences using MiGEC v1.2.1b. Clonotype statistics and Shannon-Wiener diversity indices were calculated with VDJtools v1.0.0. To reduce sampling bias, subsequent analyses other than the diversity analysis used only the 250 most abundant clonotypes in each sample. TCRdb cleaned the public reads at Q25 with fastp, built clones with MiXCR and kept in-frame beta chains. Every CDR3 protein is listed once, alongside the most common genes and DNA of its rows. These V and J calls rely on TCRdb rather than the paper's analysis. A total of about 310,000 distinct CDR3 sequences appear in this sample, 50% to 75% of them only once. In total, the top ten clones hold about 17% of the sample.

These data originate in a study of tumor-infiltrating lymphocytes in primary liver carcinoma (TCRdb year 2017). A note on the overall study: Surgical resection was performed in China between 2015 and 2016 on about 5 patients with histopathologically diagnosed primary liver carcinoma. Samples yielded roughly 3.65 to 7.13 million productive TCRbeta reads; read depth did not differ significantly between tissue types. The five patients, three men and two women aged 30 to 69 years, had hepatocellular carcinoma (four) or combined HCC and intrahepatic cholangiocarcinoma (one). The study combined TCRbeta repertoire sequencing, expression microarrays and whole-exome sequencing across five regions of each liver tumor, with adjacent normal tissue and blood. Technical replicate repertoires showed high reproducibility, with mean shared-clone rates near 0.89 and correlation coefficients above 0.95. The five patients had tumors of stage T1-T3 N0M0, with maximum diameters ranging from roughly 4.2 to 10 cm. A total of roughly 35 specimens from 5 patients went through TCRbeta repertoire sequencing, namely 25 tumor regions, 5 adjacent noncancerous liver tissues and 5 peripheral blood samples. Results and caveats for the whole study, not just this receptor: Pairs of tumor regions showed greater repertoire overlap (mean 36%) than tumor-adjacent pairs (approximately 17%) or tumor-blood pairs (roughly 15%), which is consistent with antigen-driven expansion. The study included only five patients, and the authors note findings should be validated in a larger study. Only the TCR beta chain was sequenced, so true repertoire diversity is likely underestimated because unpaired alpha chains were not captured. Comparison of CD4+ and CD8+ T cell repertoires was precluded by the use of bulk unsorted samples. Compared with blood, tumors had a significantly larger share of the repertoire taken up by the top 250 clones (p = 0.039).

TRIzol reagent was used to extract blood RNA from unsorted whole blood, while the DNeasy Blood & Tissue kit provided the germline DNA. Patients had chronic HBV infection and were treatment-naive at sampling. Before surgery, about 4 milliliters of peripheral blood were drawn into K2EDTA tubes. Based on the germline V gene, the CDR1 and CDR2 sequences are MGHRA and YSYEKL. The CDR3 has 14 amino acids, counting the end cysteine and phenylalanine. Only the CDR3 region is kept as DNA, spanning 42 bases read in frame from base 1. The junction shows trimming of 0 bases on V and 9 bases on J, plus 12 bases between the germline ends.

In this chain, TRBV4-1 is recombined with TRBJ2-1; the D gene identity is not certain. Sequenced input: peripheral blood. The TCR originated in a woman in her 30s with primary liver carcinoma and hepatitis B virus infection. This receptor has the CDR3 CASSQDPAAREQFF. The sequenced DNA: TGCGCCAGCAGCCAAGACCCCGCGGCCCGTGAGCAGTTCTTC.